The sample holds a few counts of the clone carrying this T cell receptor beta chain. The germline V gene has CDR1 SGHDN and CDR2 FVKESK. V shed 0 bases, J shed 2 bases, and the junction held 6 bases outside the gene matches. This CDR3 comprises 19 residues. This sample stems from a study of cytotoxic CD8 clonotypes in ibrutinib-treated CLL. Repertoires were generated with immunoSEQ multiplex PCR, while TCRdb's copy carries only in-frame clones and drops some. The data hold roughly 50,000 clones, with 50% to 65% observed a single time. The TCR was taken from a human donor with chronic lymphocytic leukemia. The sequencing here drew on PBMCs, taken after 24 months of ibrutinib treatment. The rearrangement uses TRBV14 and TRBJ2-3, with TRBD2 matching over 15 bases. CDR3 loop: CASSQEGTSGGPFTDTQYF. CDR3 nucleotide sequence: TGTGCCAGCAGCCAAGAAGGGACTAGCGGGGGGCCCTTCACAGATACGCAGTATTTT.